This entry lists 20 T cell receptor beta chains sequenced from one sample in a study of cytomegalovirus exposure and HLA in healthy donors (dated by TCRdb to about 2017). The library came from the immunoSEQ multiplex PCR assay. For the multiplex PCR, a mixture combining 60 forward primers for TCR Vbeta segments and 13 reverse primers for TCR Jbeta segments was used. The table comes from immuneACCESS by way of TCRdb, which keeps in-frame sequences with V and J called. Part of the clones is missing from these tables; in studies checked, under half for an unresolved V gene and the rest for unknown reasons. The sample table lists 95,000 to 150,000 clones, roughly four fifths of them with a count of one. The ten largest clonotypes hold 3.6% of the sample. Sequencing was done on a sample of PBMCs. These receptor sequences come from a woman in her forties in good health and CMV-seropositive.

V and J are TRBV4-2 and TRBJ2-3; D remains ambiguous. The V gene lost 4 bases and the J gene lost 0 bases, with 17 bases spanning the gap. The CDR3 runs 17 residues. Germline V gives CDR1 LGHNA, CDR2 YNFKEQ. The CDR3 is CASSPLGVRSSTDTQYF. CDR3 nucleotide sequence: TGTGCCAGCAGCCCCTTGGGCGTTCGATCTAGCACAGATACGCAGTATTTT.

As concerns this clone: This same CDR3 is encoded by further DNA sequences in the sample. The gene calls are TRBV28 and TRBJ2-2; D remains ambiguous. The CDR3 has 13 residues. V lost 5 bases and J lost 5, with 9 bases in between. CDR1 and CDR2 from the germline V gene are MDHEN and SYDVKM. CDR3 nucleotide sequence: TGTGCCAGCAGTCCCCCGGTGACCGGGGAGCTGTTTTTT. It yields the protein CASSPPVTGELFF. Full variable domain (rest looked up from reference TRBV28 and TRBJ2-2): DVKVTQSSRYLVKRTGEKVFLECVQDMDHENMFWYRQDPGLGLRLIYFSYDVKMKEKGDIPEGYSVSREKKERFSLILESASTNQTSMYLCASSPPVTGELFFGEGSRLTVL.

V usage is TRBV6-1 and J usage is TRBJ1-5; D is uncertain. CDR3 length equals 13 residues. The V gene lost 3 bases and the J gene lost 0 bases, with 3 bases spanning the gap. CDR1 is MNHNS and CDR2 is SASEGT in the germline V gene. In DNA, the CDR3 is TGTGCCAGCAGTGACAGTAGCAATCAGCCCCAGCATTTT. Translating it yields CASSDSSNQPQHF.

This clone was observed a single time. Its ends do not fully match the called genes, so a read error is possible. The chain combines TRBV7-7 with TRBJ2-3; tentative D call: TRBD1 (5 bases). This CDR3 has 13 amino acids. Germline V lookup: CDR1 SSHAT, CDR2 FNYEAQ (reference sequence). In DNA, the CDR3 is TGTGCTAGCAGCCTACAGCCAGGGGATACGCAGTATTTT. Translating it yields CASSLQPGDTQYF.

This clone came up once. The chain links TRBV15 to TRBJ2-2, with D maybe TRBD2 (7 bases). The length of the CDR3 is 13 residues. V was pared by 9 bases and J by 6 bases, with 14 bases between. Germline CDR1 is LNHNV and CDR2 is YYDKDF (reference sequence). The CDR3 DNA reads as TGTGCCACGCGAGGAGGGGGGGCCGGGGAGCTGTTTTTT. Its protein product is CATRGGGAGELFF.

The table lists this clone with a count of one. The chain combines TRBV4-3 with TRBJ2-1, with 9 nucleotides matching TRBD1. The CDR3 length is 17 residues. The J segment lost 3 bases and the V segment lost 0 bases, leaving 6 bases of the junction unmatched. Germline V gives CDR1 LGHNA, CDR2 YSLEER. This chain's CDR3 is CASSQDHRGRNYNEQFF. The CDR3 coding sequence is TGCGCCAGCAGCCAAGATCACAGGGGGCGCAACTACAATGAGCAGTTCTTC.

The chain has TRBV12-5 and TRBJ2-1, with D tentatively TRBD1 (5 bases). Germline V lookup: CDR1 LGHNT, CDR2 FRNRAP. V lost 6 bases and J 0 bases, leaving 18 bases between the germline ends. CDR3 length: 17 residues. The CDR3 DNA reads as TGTGCTAGTGGAGACGGTGGGGCTCCGAGCTCCTACAATGAGCAGTTCTTC. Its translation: CASGDGGAPSSYNEQFF.

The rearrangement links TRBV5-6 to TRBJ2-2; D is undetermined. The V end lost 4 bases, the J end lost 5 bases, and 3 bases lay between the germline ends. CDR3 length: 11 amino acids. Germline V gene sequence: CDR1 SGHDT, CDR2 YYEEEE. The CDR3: CASSRTGELFF. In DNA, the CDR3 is TGTGCCAGCAGCCGTACCGGGGAGCTGTTTTTT.

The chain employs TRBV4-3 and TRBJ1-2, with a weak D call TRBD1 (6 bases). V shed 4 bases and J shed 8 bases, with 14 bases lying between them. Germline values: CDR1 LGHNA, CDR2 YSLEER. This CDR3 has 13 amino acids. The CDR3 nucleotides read TGCGCCAGCAGCCCGACTCGGACAGCCGGCTACACCTTC. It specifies CASSPTRTAGYTF.

CDR3 region: CASSRRVNTGELFF. CDR3 DNA: TGTGCCAGCAGCCGACGGGTGAACACCGGGGAGCTGTTTTTT. The V call is TRBV7-3, the J call TRBJ2-2, with no clear D. Trimming removed 5 bases at V and 1 base at J, with 8 bases between. This CDR3 is built from 14 residues. Looked up from germline, CDR1 is SGHTA and CDR2 is FQGTGA. The full variable domain, its missing parts supplied by reference TRBV7-3 and TRBJ2-2, is GAGVSQTPSNKVTEKGKYVELRCDPISGHTALYWYRQSLGQGPEFLIYFQGTGAADDSGLPNDRFFAVRPEGSVSTLKIQRTERGDSAVYLCASSRRVNTGELFFGEGSRLTVL.

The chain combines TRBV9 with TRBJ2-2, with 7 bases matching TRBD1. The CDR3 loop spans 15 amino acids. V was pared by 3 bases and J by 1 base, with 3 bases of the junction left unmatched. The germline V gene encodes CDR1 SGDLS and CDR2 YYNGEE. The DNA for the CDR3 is TGTGCCAGCAGCGCGACAGGGATGAACACCGGGGAGCTGTTTTTT. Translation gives CASSATGMNTGELFF.

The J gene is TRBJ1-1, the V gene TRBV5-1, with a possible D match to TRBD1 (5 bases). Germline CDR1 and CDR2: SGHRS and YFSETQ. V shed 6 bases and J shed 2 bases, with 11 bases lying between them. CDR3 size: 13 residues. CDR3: CASTGGDNTEAFF. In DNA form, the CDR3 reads TGCGCCAGCACGGGGGGGGATAACACTGAAGCTTTCTTT.

The CDR3 DNA reads as TGTGCCAGCAGCCCCGGACAGGGGAGAGCCAAAAACATTCAGTACTTC. Protein sequence: CASSPGQGRAKNIQYF. This sequence joins TRBV7-3 and TRBJ2-4; 9 nucleotides line up with TRBD1. V lost 5 bases, J lost 0 bases, and 5 bases stayed unmatched. Germline V CDR1 and CDR2: SGHTA, FQGTGA. The CDR3 is 16 residues long.

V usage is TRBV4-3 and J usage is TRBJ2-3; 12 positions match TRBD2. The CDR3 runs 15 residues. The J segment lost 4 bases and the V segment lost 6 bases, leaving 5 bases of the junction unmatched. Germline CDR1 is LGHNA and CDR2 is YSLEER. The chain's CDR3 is CASSRLAGVSDTQYF. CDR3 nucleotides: TGCGCCAGCAGTAGACTAGCGGGAGTATCAGATACGCAGTATTTT.

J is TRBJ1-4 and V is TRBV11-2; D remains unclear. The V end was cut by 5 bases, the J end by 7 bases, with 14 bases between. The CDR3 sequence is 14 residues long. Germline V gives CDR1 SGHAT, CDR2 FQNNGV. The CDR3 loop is CASSLTPVVEKLFF. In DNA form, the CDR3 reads TGTGCCAGCAGCCTGACACCGGTGGTTGAAAAACTGTTTTTT.

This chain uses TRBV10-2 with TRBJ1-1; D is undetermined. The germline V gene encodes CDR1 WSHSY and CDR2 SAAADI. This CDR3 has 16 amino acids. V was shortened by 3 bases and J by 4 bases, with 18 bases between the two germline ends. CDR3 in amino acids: CASSETPGGSITEAFF. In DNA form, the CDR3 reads TGCGCCAGCAGTGAAACTCCTGGAGGCAGTATCACTGAAGCTTTCTTT.

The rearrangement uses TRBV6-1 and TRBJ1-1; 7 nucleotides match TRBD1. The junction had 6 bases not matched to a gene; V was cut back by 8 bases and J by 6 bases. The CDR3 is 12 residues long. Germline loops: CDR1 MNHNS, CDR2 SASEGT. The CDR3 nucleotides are TGTGCCAGCTCAGGGGGAAGAGCTGAAGCTTTCTTT. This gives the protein CASSGGRAEAFF.

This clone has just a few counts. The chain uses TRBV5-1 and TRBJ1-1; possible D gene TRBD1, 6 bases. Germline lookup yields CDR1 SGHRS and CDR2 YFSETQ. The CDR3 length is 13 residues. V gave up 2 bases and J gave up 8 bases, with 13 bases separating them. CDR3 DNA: TGCGCCAGCAGCTTAGACGGGACAATGGAAGCTTTCTTT. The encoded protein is CASSLDGTMEAFF.

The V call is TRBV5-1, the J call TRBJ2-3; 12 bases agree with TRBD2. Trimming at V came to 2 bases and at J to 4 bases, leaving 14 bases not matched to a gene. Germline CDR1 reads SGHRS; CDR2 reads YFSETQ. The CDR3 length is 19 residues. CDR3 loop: CASSFKGLRTSGISDTQYF. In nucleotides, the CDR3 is TGCGCCAGCAGCTTCAAGGGACTGAGGACTAGCGGGATCTCAGATACGCAGTATTTT.

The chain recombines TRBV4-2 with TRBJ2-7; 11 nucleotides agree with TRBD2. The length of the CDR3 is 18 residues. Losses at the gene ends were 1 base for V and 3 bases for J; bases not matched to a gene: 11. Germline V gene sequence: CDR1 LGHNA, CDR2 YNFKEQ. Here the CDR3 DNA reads TGTGCCAGCAGCCAAGGTTTACTAGCGGGAGTCAGGCGCTACGAGCAGTACTTC. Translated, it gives CASSQGLLAGVRRYEQYF.